This TCR beta chain was profiled in a study of blood T cell repertoires in COVID-19. On the study more broadly: Spain, Italy and the United States supplied samples that represented acute and convalescent COVID-19.

Study processing details: Researchers report that nucleated cell counts were estimated from reference gene primer amplification. Using immunoSEQ multiplex PCR, the repertoire was profiled, and TCRdb retains in-frame clones only, with some absent. V and J calls plus clone size are reproduced from that table; the DNA served to infer D and trimming. The table records 100,000 or so clones, roughly 82% of them present only once. The CDR3 length is 14 residues. V dropped 5 bases and J dropped 4 bases, with 11 bases sitting between them. Germline CDR1 is SGHTA and CDR2 is FQGNSA. The chain recombines TRBV7-2 with TRBJ1-4; no definite D call. The sample comprised peripheral blood. The receptor's source is a man at least 80 years old with acute or convalescent COVID-19. The chain's CDR3 is CASSPQRVNEKLFF. CDR3 coding DNA: TGTGCCAGCAGCCCCCAGCGAGTTAATGAAAAACTGTTTTTT.